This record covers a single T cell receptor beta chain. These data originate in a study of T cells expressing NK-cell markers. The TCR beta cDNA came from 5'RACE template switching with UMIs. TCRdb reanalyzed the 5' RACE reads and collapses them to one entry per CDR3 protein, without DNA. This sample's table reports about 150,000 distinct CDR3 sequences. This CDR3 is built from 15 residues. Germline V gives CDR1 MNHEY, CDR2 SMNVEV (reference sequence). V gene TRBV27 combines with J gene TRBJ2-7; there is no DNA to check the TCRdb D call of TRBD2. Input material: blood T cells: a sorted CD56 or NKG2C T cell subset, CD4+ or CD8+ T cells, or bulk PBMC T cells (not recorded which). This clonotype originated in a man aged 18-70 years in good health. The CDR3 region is CASSAGLAGPYEQYF.